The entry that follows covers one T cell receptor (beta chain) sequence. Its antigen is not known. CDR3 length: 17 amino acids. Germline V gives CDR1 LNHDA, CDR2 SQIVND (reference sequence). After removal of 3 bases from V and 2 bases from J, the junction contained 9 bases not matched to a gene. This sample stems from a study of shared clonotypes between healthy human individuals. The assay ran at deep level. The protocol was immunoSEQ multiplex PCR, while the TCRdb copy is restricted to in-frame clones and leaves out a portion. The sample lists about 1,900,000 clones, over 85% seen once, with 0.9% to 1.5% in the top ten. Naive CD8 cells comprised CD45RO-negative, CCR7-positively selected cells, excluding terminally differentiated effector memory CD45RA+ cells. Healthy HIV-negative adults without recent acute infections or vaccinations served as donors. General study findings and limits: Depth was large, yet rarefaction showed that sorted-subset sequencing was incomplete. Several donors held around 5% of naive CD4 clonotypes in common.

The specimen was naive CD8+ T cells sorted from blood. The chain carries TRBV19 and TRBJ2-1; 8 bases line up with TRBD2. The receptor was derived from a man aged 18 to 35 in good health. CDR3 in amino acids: CASSILDAGGPYNEQFF. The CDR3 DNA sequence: TGTGCCAGTAGTATCCTTGATGCGGGGGGCCCCTACAATGAGCAGTTCTTC.